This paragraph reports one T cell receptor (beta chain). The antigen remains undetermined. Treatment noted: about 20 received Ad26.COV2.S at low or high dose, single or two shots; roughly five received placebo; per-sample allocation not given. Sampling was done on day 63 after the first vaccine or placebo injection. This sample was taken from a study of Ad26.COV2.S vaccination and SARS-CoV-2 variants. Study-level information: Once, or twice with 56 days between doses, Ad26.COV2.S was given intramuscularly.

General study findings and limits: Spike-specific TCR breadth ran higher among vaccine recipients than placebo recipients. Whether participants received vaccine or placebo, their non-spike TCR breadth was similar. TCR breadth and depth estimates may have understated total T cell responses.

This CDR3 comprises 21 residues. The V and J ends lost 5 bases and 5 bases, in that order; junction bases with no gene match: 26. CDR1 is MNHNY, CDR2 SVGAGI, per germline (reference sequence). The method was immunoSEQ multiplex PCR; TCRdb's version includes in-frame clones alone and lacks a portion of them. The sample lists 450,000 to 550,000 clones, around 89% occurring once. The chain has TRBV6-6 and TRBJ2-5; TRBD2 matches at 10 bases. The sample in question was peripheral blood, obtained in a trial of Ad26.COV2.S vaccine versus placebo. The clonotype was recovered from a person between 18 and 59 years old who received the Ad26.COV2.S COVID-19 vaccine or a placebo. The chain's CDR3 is CASSRLRRAGGPWSSEETQYF. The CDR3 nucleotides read TGTGCCAGCAGTCGCTTACGGCGAGCGGGGGGGCCTTGGAGTTCTGAGGAGACCCAGTACTTC.